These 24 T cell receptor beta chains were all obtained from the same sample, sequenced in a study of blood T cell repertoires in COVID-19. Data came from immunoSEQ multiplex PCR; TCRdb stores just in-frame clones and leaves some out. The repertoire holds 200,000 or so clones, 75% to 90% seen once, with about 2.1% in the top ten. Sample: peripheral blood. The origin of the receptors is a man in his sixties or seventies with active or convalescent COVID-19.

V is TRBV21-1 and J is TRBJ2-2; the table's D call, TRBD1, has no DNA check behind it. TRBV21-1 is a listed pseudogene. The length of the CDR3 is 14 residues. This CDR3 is CASSKVRGTGELFF. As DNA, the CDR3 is TGTGCCAGCAGCAAAGTCAGGGGTACCGGGGAGCTGTTTTTT.

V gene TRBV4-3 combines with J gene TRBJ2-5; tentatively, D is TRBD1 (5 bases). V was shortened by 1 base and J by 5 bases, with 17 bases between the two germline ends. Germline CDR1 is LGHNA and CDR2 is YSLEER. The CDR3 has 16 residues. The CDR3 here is CASSQGRTQPGETQYF. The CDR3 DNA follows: TGCGCCAGCAGCCAAGGTCGGACACAACCAGGGGAGACCCAGTACTTC.

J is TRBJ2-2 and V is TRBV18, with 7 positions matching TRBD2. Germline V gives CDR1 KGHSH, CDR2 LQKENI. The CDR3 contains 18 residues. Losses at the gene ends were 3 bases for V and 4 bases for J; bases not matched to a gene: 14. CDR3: CASSPRGLSLGATGELFF. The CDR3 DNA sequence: TGTGCCAGCTCACCCCGGGGACTATCCTTGGGTGCCACCGGGGAGCTGTTTTTT. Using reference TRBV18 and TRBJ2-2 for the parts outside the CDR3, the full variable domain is NAGVMQNPRHLVRRRGQEARLRCSPMKGHSHVYWYRQLPEEGLKFMVYLQKENIIDESGMPKERFSAEFPKEGPSILRIQQVVRGDSAAYFCASSPRGLSLGATGELFFGEGSRLTVL.

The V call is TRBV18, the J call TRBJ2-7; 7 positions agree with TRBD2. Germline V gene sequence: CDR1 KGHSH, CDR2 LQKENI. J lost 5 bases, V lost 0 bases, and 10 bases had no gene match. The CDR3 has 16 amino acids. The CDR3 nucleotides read TGTGCCAGCTCACCACCAAGGGGAGCGGGACCCCACGAGCAGTACTTC. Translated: CASSPPRGAGPHEQYF.

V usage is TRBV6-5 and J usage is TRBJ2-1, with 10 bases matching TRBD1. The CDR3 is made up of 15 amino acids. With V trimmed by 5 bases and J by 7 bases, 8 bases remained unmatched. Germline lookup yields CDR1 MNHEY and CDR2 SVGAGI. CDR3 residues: CASSHPGTGVNEQFF. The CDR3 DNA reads TGTGCCAGCAGTCACCCCGGGACAGGGGTTAATGAGCAGTTCTTC.

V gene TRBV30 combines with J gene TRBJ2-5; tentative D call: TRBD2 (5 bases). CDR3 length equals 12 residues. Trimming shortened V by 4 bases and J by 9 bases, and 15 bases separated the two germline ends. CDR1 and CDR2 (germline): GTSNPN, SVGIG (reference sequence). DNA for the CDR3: TGTGCCTGGAACGAGGACTCCGGGGCCCAGTACTTC. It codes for CAWNEDSGAQYF.

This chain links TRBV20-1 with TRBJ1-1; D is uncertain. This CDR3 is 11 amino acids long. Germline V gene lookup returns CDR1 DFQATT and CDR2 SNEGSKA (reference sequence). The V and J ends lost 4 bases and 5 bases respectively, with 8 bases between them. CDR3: CSATGWTEAFF. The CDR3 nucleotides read TGCAGTGCTACAGGTTGGACTGAAGCTTTCTTT.

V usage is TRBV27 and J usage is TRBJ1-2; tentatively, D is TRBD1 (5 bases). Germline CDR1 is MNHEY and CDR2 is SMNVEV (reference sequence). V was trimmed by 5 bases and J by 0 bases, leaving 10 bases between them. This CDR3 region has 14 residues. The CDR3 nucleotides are TGTGCCAGCAGTGGGGCACCTGCTAACTATGGCTACACCTTC. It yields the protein CASSGAPANYGYTF.

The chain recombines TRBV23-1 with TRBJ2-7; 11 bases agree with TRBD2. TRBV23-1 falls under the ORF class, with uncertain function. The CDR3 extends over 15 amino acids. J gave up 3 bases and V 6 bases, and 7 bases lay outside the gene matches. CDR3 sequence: CASRQTGTSGYEQYF. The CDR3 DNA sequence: TGCGCCAGCAGACAGACCGGGACTAGCGGCTACGAGCAGTACTTC.

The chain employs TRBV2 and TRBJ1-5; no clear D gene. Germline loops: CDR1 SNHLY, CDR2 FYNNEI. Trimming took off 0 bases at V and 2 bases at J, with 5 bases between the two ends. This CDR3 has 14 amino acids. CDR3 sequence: CASSEARGNQPQHF. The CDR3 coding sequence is TGTGCCAGCAGTGAAGCGCGTGGCAATCAGCCCCAGCATTTT.

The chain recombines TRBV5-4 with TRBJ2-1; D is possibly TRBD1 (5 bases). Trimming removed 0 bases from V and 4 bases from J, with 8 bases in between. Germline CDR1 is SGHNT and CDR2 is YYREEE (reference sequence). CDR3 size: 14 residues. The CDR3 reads CASSLGGLYNEQFF. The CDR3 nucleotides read TGTGCCAGCAGCTTGGGGGGCCTTTACAATGAGCAGTTCTTC.

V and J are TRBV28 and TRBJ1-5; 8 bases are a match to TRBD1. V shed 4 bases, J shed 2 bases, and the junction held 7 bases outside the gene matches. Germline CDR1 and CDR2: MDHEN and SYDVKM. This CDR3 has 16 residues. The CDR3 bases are TGTGCCAGCAGTTGGTCAGGGGGCGTCGGCAATCAGCCCCAGCATTTT. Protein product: CASSWSGGVGNQPQHF.

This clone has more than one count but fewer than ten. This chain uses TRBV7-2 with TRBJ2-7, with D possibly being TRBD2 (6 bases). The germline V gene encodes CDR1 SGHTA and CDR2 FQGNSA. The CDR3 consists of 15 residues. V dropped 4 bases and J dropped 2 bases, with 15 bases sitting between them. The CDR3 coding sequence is TGTGCCAGCAGCTACACCGGGACTCACGCCTACGAGCAGTACTTC. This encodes CASSYTGTHAYEQYF.

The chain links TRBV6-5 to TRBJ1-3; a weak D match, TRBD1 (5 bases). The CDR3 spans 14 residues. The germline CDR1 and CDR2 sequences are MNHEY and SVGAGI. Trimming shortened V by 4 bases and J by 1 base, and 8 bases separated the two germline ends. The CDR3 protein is CASSSTGSGNTIYF. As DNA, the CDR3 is TGTGCCAGCAGTTCCACAGGTTCTGGAAACACCATATATTTT.

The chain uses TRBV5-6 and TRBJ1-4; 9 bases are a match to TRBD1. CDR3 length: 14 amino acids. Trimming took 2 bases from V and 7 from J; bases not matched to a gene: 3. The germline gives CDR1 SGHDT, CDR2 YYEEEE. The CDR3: CASSLRQGVEKLFF. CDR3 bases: TGTGCCAGCAGCTTAAGACAGGGGGTTGAAAAACTGTTTTTT. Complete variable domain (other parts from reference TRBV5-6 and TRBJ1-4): DAGVTQSPTHLIKTRGQQVTLRCSPKSGHDTVSWYQQALGQGPQFIFQYYEEEERQRGNFPDRFSGHQFPNYSSELNVNALLLGDSALYLCASSLRQGVEKLFFGSGTQLSVL.

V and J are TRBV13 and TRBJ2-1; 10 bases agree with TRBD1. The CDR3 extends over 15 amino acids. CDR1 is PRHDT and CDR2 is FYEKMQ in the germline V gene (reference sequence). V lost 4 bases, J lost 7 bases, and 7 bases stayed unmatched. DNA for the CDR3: TGTGCCAGCAGCTCCTCCGGGACAGGGGTTAATGAGCAGTTCTTC. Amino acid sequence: CASSSSGTGVNEQFF.

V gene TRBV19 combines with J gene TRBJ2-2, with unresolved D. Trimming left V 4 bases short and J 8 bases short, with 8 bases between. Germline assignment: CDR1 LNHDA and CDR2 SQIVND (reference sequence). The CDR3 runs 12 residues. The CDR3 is CASSTSIGELFF. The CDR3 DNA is TGTGCCAGTAGTACTTCTATAGGGGAGCTGTTTTTT.

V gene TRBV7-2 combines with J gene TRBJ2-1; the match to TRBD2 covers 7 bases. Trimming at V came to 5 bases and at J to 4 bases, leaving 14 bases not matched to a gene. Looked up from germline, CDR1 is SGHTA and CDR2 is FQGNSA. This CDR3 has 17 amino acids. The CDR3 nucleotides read TGTGCCAGCAGCCCAAAGCGCGGGGAGGGCTCTTACAATGAGCAGTTCTTC. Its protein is CASSPKRGEGSYNEQFF. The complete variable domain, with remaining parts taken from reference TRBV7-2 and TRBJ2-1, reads GAGVSQSPSNKVTEKGKDVELRCDPISGHTALYWYRQSLGQGLEFLIYFQGNSAPDKSGLPSDRFSAERTGGSVSTLTIQRTQQEDSAVYLCASSPKRGEGSYNEQFFGPGTRLTVL.

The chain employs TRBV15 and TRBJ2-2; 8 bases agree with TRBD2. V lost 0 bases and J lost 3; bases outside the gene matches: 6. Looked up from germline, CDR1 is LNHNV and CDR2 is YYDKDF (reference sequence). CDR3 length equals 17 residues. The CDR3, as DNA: TGTGCCACCAGCAGAGAGGATGCGGGAGGCCACACCGGGGAGCTGTTTTTT. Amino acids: CATSREDAGGHTGELFF.

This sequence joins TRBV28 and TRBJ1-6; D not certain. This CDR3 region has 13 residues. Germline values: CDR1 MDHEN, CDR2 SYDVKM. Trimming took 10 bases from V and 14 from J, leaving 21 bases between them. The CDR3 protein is CATITGGLQTLHF. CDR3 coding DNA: TGTGCCACCATAACGGGAGGACTTCAGACCCTCCACTTT.

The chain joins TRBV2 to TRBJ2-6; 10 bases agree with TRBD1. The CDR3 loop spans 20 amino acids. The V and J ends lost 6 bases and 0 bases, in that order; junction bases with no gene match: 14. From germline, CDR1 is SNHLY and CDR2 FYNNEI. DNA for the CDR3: TGTGCCAGCAGCGAGGCGAAGGGACAGGGGCTAACCTCTGGGGCCAACGTCCTGACTTTC. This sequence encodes CASSEAKGQGLTSGANVLTF. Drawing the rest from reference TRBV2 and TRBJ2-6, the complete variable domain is EPEVTQTPSHQVTQMGQEVILRCVPISNHLYFYWYRQILGQKVEFLVSFYNNEISEKSEIFDDQFSVERPDGSNFTLKIRSTKLEDSAMYFCASSEAKGQGLTSGANVLTFGAGSRLTVL.

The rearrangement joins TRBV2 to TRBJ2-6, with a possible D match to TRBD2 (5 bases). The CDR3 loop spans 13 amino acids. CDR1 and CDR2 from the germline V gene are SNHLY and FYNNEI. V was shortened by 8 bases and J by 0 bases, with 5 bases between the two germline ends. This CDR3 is CASRGSGANVLTF. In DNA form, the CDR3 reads TGTGCCAGCCGGGGCTCTGGGGCCAACGTCCTGACTTTC.

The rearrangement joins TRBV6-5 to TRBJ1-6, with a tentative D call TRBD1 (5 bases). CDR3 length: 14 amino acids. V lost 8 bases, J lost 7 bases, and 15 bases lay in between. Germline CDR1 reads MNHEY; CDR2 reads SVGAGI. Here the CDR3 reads CASSPSGGNSPLHF. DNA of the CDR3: TGTGCCAGCTCCCCATCGGGGGGAAATTCACCCCTCCACTTT.

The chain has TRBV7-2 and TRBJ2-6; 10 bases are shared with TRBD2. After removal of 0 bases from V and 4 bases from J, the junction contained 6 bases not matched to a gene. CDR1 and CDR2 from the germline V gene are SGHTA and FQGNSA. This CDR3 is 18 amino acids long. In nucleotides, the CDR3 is TGTGCCAGCAGCTTAGCCCTGACTAGCGGGCCCGGGGCCAACGTCCTGACTTTC. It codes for CASSLALTSGPGANVLTF.